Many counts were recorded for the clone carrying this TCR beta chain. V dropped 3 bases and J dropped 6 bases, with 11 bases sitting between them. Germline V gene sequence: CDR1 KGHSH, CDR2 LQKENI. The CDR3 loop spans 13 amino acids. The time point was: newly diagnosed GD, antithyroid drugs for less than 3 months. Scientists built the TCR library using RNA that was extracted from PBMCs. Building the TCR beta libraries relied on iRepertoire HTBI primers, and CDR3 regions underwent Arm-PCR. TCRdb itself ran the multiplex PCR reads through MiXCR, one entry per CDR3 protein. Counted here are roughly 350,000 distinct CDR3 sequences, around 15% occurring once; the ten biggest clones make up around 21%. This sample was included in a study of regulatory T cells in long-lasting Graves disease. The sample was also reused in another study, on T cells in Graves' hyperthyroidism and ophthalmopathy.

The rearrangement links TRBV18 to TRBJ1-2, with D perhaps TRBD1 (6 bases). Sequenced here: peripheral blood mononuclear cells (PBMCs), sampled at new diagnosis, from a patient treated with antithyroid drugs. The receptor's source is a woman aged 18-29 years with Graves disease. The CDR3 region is CASSPRAGDGYTF. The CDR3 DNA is TGTGCCAGCTCACCCCGGGCAGGGGATGGCTACACCTTC.